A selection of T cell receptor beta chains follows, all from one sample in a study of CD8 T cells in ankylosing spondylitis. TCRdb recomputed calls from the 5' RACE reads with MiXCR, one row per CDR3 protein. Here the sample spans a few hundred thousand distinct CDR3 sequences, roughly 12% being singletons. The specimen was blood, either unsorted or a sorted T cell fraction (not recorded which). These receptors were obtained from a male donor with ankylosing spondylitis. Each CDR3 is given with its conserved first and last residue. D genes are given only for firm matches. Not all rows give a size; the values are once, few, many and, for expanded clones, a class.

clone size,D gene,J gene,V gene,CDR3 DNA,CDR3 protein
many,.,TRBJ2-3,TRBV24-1,TGTGCCACCAGTGATTCTGGGAAACCCACAGATACGCAGTATTTT,CATSDSGKPTDTQYF
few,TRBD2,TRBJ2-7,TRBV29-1,TGCAGCGTTGGAGTAGCGGGGCAGCAGTACTTC,CSVGVAGQQYF
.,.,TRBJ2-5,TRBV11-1,TGTGCCAGCAGCTTATTGGTGGGGGAAGTGGAGACCCAGTACTTC,CASSLLVGEVETQYF
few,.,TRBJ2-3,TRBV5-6,TGTGCCAGCAGCTTTCCGACTACCCGACCAGATACGCAGTATTTT,CASSFPTTRPDTQYF
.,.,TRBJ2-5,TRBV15,TGTGCCACCAGCAGAGTCGGGAGTCAGACCCAGTACTTC,CATSRVGSQTQYF
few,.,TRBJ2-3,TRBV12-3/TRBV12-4,TGTGCCAGCAGTCCCCGGGCGGGCGGCACAGATACGCAGTATTTT,CASSPRAGGTDTQYF
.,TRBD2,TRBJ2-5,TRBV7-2,TGTGCCAGCAGCTTAGTTCCTAGCGGGGCGACCCAAGAGACCCAGTACTTC,CASSLVPSGATQETQYF
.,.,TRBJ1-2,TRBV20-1,TGCAGTGCTAGAGATCCTTACTCCAATTATGGCTACACCTTC,CSARDPYSNYGYTF
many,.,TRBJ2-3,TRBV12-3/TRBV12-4,TGTGCCAGCAGTGACGCAGGGGTGGATACGCAGTATTTT,CASSDAGVDTQYF
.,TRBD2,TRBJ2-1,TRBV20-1,TGCAGTGCTAAAAGGACTAGCGGGAGGGCCGCCTTTCTAGGGGAGCAGTTCTTC,CSAKRTSGRAAFLGEQFF
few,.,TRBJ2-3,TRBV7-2,TGTGCCAGCAGCTTAGAGGGGGGGTCCACAGATACGCAGTATTTT,CASSLEGGSTDTQYF
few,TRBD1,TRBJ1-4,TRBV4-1,TGCGCCAGCCGAGCCAATGCACAGGGGTATGAAAAACTGTTTTTT,CASRANAQGYEKLFF
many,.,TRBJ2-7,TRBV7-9,TGCGCCAGCAGTTCTCAGGGCTACGAGCAGTACTTC,CASSSQGYEQYF
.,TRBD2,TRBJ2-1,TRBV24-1,TGTGCCACCAGTGACCCCCGGACGGGCGGCGGGGGGCCGCAGTTCTTC,CATSDPRTGGGGPQFF
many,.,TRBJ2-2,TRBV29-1,TGCAGCGTGAAGAACACCGGGGAGCTGTTTTTT,CSVKNTGELFF
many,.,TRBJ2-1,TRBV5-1,TGCGCCAGCAGCCCGGACTTGACCTACAATGAGCAGTTCTTC,CASSPDLTYNEQFF
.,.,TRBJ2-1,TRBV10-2,TGCGCCAGCAGTGAGGGAATAGGGGGGAATGAGCAGTTCTTC,CASSEGIGGNEQFF
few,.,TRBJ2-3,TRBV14,TGTGCCAGCAGCCAAGATCTAGCTCCAGATACGCAGTATTTT,CASSQDLAPDTQYF
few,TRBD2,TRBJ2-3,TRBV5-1,TGCGCCAGCAGCCCGAGAGCGGGAGGGCCCCGCACAGATACGCAGTATTTT,CASSPRAGGPRTDTQYF
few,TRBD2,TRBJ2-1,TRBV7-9,TGTGCCAGCAGCTTTAGACTAGCGGAGAGGAATGAGCAGTTCTTC,CASSFRLAERNEQFF
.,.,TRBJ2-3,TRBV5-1,TGCGCCAGCAGCACGGATATGGCAGATACGCAGTATTTT,CASSTDMADTQYF
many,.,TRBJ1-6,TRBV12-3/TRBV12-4,TGTGCCAGCAGCGGGCTTTGGAATAATTCACCCCTCCACTTT,CASSGLWNNSPLHF
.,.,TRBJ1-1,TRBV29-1,TGCAGCGTTGAAGTGGGGATGAACACTGAAGCTTTCTTT,CSVEVGMNTEAFF
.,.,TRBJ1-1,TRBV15,TGTGCCACCAGCCTGAATTTGGGCTCCGGGACAATGAACACTGAAGCTTTCTTT,CATSLNLGSGTMNTEAFF
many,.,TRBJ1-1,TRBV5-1,TGCGCCAGCAGCTCGGATGGTCTGAACACTGAAGCTTTCTTT,CASSSDGLNTEAFF
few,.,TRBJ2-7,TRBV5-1,TGCGCCAGCAGCTTGGCCAATGTGGTGGCCCCCTACGAGCAGTACTTC,CASSLANVVAPYEQYF
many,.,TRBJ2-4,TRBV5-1,TGCGCCAGCAGCTTGTCGGTGGGCAAAAACATTCAGTACTTC,CASSLSVGKNIQYF
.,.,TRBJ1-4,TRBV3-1,TGTGCCAGCAGAGATACCCATGTCACCACTAATGAAAAACTGTTTTTT,CASRDTHVTTNEKLFF
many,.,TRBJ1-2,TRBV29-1,TGCAGCGTTGGAAGCGGGGGCGGCTACACCTTC,CSVGSGGGYTF
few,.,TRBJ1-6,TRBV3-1,TGTGCCAGCAGCCAAAGACAGTCACCCCTCCACTTT,CASSQRQSPLHF
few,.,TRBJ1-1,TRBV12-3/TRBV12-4,TGTGCCAGCAGCCCCTTCGGGGGTGAAGCTTTCTTT,CASSPFGGEAFF
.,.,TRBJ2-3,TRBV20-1,TGCAGTGCTAGAGATCCCTATAGCACAGATACGCAGTATTTT,CSARDPYSTDTQYF
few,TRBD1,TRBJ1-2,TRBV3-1,TGTGCCAGCAGCCTCAACCTGGGACAGAGATATGGCTACACCTTC,CASSLNLGQRYGYTF
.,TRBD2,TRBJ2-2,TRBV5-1,TGCGCCAGCAGCGGACTAGCGGGAGAAGAAGACGGGGAGCTGTTTTTT,CASSGLAGEEDGELFF
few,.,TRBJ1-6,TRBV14,TGTGCCAGCAGCCTAGGAGGGAATTATTCACCCCTCCACTTT,CASSLGGNYSPLHF
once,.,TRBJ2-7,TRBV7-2,TGTGCCAGCAGCTTAAGGGTAGGGGCCCTAACCTACGAGCAGTACTTC,CASSLRVGALTYEQYF
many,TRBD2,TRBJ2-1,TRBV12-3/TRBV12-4,TGTGCCAGCAGTCATAGCGGGCTTCTCCCATTGGAGCAGTTCTTC,CASSHSGLLPLEQFF
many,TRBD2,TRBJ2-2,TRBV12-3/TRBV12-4,TGTGCCAGCAGCTCGGGACTAGCGGGAGTCGGCGGGGAGCTGTTTTTT,CASSSGLAGVGGELFF
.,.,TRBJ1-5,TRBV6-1,TGTGCCAGCAGTGGGGGGAACAATCAGCCCCAGCATTTT,CASSGGNNQPQHF
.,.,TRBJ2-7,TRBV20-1,TGCAGTGCTAGAGATGCCGAGCAGTACTTC,CSARDAEQYF
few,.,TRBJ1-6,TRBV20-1,TGCAGTGCTAGAGGTCCCGGGTTGGGGTATAATTCACCCCTCCACTTT,CSARGPGLGYNSPLHF
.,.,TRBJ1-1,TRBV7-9,TGTGCCAGCAGCTTAGCGGCTATGAACACTGAAGCTTTCTTT,CASSLAAMNTEAFF
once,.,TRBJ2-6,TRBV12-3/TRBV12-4,TGTGCCAGCAGTTCACAAAACTCTGGGGCCAACGTCCTGACTTTC,CASSSQNSGANVLTF
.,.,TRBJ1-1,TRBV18,TGTGCCAGCTCCCAAGATGGGGGCCAGAACACTGAAGCTTTCTTT,CASSQDGGQNTEAFF
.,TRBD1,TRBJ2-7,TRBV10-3,TGTGCCATCAGTGAGTCGATCGGACAGGGACCCTACGAGCAGTACTTC,CAISESIGQGPYEQYF
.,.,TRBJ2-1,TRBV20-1,TGCAGTGCTAGAGATCCGGGCAGGGGGGTTAATGAGCAGTTCTTC,CSARDPGRGVNEQFF
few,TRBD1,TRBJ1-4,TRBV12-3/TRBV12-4,TGTGCCAGCAGTTGGACAGGTACTAATGAAAAACTGTTTTTT,CASSWTGTNEKLFF
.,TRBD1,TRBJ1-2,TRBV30,TGTGCCTGGAGTAGACCCGGGACAGGTGTGAACTATGGCTACACCTTC,CAWSRPGTGVNYGYTF
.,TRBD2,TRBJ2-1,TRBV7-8,TGTGCCAGCAGTTTTACTCTAGCGGGAGTTTACAATGAGCAGTTCTTC,CASSFTLAGVYNEQFF
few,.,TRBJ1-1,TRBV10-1,TGCGCCAGCAGTGAGTCTAAACATCACACTGAAGCTTTCTTT,CASSESKHHTEAFF
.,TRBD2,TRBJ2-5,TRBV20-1,TGCAGTGCTAGAGTGCGGGGGTTCCAAGAGACCCAGTACTTC,CSARVRGFQETQYF
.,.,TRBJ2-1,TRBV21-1,TGTGCCAGCAGCAAAGGAAGTACGTTAAGGGGACTGCAGTACAATGAGCAGTTCTTC,CASSKGSTLRGLQYNEQFF
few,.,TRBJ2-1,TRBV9,TGTGCCAGCAGCGTAGCTCAGCGGGTTGACTACAATGAGCAGTTCTTC,CASSVAQRVDYNEQFF
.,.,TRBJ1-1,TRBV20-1,TGCAGTGCTAGTCCGGCTTTCTTT,CSASPAFF
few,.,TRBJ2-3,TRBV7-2,TGTGCCAGCAGCAAACGAGGCGCTACCACGAAGGTAGATACGCAGTATTTT,CASSKRGATTKVDTQYF
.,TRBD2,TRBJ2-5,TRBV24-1,TGTGCCACCAGTGATTTGCCGAGCGGGACCCCCGGGGAGACCCAGTACTTC,CATSDLPSGTPGETQYF
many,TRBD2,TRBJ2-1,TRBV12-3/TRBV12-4,TGTGCCAGCAGTTTAATTGGGAGGGCCCAGGGTGAGCAGTTCTTC,CASSLIGRAQGEQFF